This T cell receptor beta chain was retrieved from a study of blood T cell repertoires in COVID-19. The repertoire was sequenced with immunoSEQ multiplex PCR; TCRdb's copy has only in-frame clones and lacks some. The sample comprises over 250,000 clones, about 87% of which are singletons, and over 5% rests with the top ten. The sequence came from a woman aged 45-65 years with COVID-19, enrolled during active disease. Sequencing was carried out using peripheral blood.

Written as DNA, the CDR3 is TGTGCCAGCAGTTACTCGGTCGAGTACAATGAGCAGTTCTTC. Its translation is CASSYSVEYNEQFF. This chain uses TRBV6-5 with TRBJ2-1; D is unclear. Trimming shortened V by 0 bases and J by 4 bases, and 7 bases separated the two germline ends. The V gene's germline CDR1 is MNHEY and CDR2 SVGAGI. The CDR3 length is 14 residues.